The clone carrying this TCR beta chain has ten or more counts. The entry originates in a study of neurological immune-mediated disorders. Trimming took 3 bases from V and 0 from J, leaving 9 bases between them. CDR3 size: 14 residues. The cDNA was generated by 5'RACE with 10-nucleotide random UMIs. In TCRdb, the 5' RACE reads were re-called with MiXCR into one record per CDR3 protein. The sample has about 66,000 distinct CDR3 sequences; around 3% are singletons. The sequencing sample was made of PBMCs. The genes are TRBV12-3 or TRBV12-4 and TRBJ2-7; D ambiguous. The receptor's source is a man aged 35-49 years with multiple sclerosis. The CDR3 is CASSFWRTSYEQYF. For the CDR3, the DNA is TGTGCCAGCAGTTTTTGGCGGACCTCCTACGAGCAGTACTTC.